This T cell receptor beta chain was recovered during a study of CXCR3-negative and CXCR3-positive naive CD8 T cells. Study summary: Each library gave roughly 1.4 +/- 0.3 million of approximately 150 million TRB reads. Regarding the study as a whole: For memory CD8+ cells diversity was much lower, but both naive subsets had comparably high diversity. For naive cells, CXCR3-negative and CXCR3-positive subsets had similar TRBV-TRBJ usage; for memory cells, usage differed. Hydrophobicity was higher for TRB CDR3s found in CXCR3-positive naive cells than in CXCR3-negative naive cells.

CD45RO-CCR7+CD27+CD95- was the phenotype of naive CD8+ T cells. Remarks on this clonotype: Its antigen is not identified.

The CDR3 contains 14 residues. Germline V gives CDR1 MDHEN, CDR2 SYDVKM. Researchers prepared the TRB cDNA libraries using 5' RACE with UMI labels. TCRdb reprocessed the 5' RACE reads and stores each CDR3 protein as one record, lacking DNA. This sample's clone table lists approximately 98,000 distinct CDR3 sequences. The rearrangement links TRBV28 to TRBJ1-2; TCRdb names TRBD1, which stays unverified in the absence of DNA. Sample: naive CXCR3+ CD8+ T cells from blood. Documented subset: CD45RO-CCR7+CD27+CD95- naive CD8+ T cells expressing CXCR3 (TNR3+). This receptor was taken from a human donor in good health. Some clones in this sample may be carry-over from other donors' samples. CDR3 loop: CASSKQGLVDGYTF.